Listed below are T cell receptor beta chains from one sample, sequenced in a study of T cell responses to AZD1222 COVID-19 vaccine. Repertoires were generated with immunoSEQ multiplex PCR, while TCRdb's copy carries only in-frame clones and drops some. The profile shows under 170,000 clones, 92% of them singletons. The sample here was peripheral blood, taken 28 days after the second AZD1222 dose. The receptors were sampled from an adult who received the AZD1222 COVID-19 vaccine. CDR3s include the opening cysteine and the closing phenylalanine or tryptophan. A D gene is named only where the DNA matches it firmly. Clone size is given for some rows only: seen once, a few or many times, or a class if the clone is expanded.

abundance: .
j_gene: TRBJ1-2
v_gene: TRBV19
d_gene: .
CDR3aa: CASSGSGGRVYGYTF
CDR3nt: TGTGCCAGTAGTGGTTCGGGGGGACGGGTCTATGGCTACACCTTC

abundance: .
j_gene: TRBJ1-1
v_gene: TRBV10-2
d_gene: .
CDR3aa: CASSEAGSDTEAFF
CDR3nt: TGCGCCAGCAGTGAAGCGGGTTCGGACACTGAAGCTTTCTTT

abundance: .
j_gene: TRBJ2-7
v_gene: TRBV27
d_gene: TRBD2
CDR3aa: CASSFTGTSDYEQYF
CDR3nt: TGTGCCAGCAGTTTCACCGGGACTAGCGACTACGAGCAGTACTTC

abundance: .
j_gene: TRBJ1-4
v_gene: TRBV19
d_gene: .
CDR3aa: CASSGSAPRLFF
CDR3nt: TGTGCCAGTAGTGGAAGCGCGCCGCGACTGTTTTTT

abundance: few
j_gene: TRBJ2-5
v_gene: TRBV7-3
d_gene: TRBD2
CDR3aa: CASSLVLAGWSETQYF
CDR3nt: TGTGCCAGCAGCTTAGTCTTAGCGGGATGGAGTGAGACCCAGTACTTC

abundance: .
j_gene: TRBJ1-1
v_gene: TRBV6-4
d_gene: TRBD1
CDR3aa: CASRDRENTEAFF
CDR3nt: TGTGCCAGCAGGGACAGGGAGAACACTGAAGCTTTCTTT

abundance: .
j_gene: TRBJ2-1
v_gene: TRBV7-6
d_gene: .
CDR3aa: CASSLAMASGYGLDNEQFF
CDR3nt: TGTGCCAGCAGCTTAGCAATGGCGTCGGGGTACGGTTTGGACAATGAGCAGTTCTTC

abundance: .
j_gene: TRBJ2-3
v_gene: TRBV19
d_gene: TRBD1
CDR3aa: CASSTLQGARTDTQYF
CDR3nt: TGTGCCAGTAGTACCCTACAGGGGGCGCGTACAGATACGCAGTATTTT

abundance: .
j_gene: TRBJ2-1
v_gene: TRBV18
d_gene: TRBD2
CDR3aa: CASSPPSGGYNEQFF
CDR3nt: TGTGCCAGCTCACCACCTAGCGGGGGGTACAATGAGCAGTTCTTC

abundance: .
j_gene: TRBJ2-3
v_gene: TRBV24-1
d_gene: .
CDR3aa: CATSDYSSTDTQYF
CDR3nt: TGTGCCACCAGTGATTACAGTAGCACAGATACGCAGTATTTT

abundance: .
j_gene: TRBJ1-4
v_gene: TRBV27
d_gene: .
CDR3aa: CASRTVLNEKLFF
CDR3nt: TGTGCCAGCAGAACGGTCCTTAATGAAAAACTGTTTTTT

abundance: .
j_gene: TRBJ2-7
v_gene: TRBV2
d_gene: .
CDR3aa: CASSGRDFPYEQYF
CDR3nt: TGTGCCAGCAGTGGACGGGACTTCCCCTACGAGCAGTACTTC

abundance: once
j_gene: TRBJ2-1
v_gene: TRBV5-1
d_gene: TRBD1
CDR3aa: CASTGDNEQFF
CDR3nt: TGCGCCAGTACAGGGGACAATGAGCAGTTCTTC

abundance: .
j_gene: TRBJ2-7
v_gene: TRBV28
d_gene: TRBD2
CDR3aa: CASSLQGSGSPYEQYF
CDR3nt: TGTGCCAGCAGTTTACAAGGAAGCGGGAGCCCCTACGAGCAGTACTTC

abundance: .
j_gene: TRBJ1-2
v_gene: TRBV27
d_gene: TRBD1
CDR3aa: CASSPRGLNYGYTF
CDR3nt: TGTGCCAGCAGTCCCAGGGGGCTGAACTATGGCTACACCTTC

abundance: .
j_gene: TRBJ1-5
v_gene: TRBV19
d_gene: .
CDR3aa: CASSQAGRGPGQPQHF
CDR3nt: TGTGCCAGTAGCCAAGCGGGTAGAGGGCCGGGTCAGCCCCAGCATTTT

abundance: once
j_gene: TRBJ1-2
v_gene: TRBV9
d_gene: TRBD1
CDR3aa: CASSVDRQGISSYGYTF
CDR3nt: TGTGCCAGCAGCGTAGATCGACAGGGAATCAGTAGCTATGGCTACACCTTC

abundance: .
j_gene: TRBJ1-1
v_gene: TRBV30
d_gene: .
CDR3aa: CAWRESTLHGTEAFF
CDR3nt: TGTGCCTGGAGAGAGTCCACCCTACACGGCACTGAAGCTTTCTTT

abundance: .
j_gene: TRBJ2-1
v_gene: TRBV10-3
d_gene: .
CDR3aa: CAISAPDGGEQFF
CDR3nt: TGTGCCATCAGTGCTCCAGACGGGGGAGAGCAGTTCTTC

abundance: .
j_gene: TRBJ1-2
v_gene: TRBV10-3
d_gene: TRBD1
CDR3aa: CAISTRQGEGGYTF
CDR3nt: TGTGCCATCAGTACCCGACAGGGAGAGGGTGGCTACACCTTC

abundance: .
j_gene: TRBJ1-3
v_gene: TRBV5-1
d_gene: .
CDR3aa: CASSVDISGNTIYF
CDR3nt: TGCGCCAGCAGCGTGGACATAAGTGGAAACACCATATATTTT

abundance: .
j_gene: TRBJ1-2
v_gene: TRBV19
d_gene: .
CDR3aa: CASTPLAGDGYTF
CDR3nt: TGTGCCAGTACCCCCTTAGCCGGGGATGGCTACACCTTC

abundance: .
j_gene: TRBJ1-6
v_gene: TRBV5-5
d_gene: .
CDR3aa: CASSLEGHSPLHF
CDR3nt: TGTGCCAGCAGCTTGGAGGGACATTCACCCCTCCACTTT